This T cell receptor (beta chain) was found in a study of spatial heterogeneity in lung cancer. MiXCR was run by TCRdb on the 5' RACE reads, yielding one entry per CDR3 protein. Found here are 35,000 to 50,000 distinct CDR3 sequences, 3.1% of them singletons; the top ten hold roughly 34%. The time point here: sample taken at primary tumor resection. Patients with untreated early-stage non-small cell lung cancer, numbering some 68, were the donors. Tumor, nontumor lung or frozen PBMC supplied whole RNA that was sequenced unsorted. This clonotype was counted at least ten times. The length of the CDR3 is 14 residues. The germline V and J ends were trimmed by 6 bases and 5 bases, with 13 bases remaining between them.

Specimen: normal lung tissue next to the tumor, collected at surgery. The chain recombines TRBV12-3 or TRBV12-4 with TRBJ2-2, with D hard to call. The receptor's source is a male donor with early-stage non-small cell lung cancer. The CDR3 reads CASSFLVYTGELFF. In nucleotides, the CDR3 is TGTGCCAGCAGCTTCCTCGTGTATACCGGGGAGCTGTTTTTT.